This T cell receptor (beta chain) emerged from a study of blood T cell repertoires in COVID-19. Generated by immunoSEQ multiplex PCR, the TCRdb table keeps only in-frame clones and is missing some. The sample shows about 290,000 clones, about 82% of them seen only once. Trimming took 6 bases from V and 0 from J, leaving 15 bases between them. This CDR3 spans 16 amino acids. Germline loops: CDR1 MNHEY, CDR2 SMNVEV (reference sequence). The receptor was derived from a woman in her forties or fifties with active or convalescent COVID-19. Sequenced material: peripheral blood. V gene TRBV27 combines with J gene TRBJ1-5, with D possibly matching TRBD1 (6 bases). In DNA, the CDR3 is TGTGCCAGCAGGGACAGACCAGAGAATAGCAATCAGCCCCAGCATTTT. Translating gives CASRDRPENSNQPQHF.